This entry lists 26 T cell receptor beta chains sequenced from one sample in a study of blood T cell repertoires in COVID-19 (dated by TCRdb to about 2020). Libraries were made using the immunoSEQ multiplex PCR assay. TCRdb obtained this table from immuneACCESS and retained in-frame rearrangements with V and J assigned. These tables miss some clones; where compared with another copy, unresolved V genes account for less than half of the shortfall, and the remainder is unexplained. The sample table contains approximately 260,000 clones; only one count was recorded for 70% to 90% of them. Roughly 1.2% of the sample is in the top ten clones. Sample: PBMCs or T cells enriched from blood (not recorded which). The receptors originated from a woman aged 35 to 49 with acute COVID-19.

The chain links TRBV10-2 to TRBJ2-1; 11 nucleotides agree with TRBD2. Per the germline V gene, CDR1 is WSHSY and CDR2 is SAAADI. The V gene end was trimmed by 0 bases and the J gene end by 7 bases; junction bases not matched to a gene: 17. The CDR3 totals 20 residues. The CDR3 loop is CASSESRRIAGGPRVNEQFF. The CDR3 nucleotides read TGCGCCAGCAGTGAGTCTAGGAGGATAGCGGGAGGGCCGCGAGTAAATGAGCAGTTCTTC.

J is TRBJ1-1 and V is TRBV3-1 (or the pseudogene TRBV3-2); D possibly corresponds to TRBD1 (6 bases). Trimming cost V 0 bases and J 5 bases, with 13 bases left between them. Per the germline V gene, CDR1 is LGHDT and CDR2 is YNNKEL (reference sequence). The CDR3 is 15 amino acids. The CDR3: CASSQEMGGRTEAFF. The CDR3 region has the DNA TGTGCCAGCAGCCAAGAGATGGGGGGGCGAACTGAAGCTTTCTTT.

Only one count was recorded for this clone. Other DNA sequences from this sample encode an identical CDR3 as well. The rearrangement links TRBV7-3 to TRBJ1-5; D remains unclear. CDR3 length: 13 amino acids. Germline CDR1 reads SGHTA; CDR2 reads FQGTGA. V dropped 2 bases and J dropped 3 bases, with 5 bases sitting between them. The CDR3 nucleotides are TGTGCCAGCAGCTTAGGGCCCAATCAGCCCCAGCATTTT. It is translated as CASSLGPNQPQHF.

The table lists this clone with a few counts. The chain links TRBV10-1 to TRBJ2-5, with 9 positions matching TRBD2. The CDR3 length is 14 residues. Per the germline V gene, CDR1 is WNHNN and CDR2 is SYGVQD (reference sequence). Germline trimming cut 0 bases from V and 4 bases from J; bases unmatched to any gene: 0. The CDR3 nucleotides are TGCGCCAGCAGTGAGTCTAGCGGGAGAGAGACCCAGTACTTC. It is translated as CASSESSGRETQYF.

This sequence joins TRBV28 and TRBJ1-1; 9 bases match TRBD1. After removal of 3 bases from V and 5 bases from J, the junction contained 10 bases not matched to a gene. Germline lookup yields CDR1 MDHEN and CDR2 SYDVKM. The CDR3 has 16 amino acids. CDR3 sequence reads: CASSLIVTGGWTEAFF. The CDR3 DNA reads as TGTGCCAGCAGTTTGATTGTGACAGGGGGTTGGACTGAAGCTTTCTTT.

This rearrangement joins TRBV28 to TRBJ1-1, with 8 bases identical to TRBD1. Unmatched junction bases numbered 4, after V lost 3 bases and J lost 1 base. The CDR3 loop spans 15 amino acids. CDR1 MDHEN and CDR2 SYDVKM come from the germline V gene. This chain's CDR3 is CASSFGDRQNTEAFF. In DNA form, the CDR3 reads TGTGCCAGCAGTTTTGGGGACAGGCAGAACACTGAAGCTTTCTTT.

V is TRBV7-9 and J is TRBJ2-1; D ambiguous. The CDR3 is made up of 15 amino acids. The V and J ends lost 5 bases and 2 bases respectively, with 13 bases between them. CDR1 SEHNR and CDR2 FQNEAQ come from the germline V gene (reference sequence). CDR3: CASSPTGRTYNEQFF. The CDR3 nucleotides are TGTGCCAGCAGCCCGACTGGCAGAACCTACAATGAGCAGTTCTTC. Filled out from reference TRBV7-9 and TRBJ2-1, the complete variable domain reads DTGVSQNPRHKITKRGQNVTFRCDPISEHNRLYWYRQTLGQGPEFLTYFQNEAQLEKSRLLSDRFSAERPKGSFSTLEIQRTEQGDSAMYLCASSPTGRTYNEQFFGPGTRLTVL.

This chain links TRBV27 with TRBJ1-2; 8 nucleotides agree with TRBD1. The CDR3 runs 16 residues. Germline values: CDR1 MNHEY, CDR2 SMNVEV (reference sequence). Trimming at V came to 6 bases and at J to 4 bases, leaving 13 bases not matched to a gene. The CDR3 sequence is CASSGRGQGAFYGYTF. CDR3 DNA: TGTGCCAGCAGCGGACGGGGGCAGGGGGCGTTCTATGGCTACACCTTC.

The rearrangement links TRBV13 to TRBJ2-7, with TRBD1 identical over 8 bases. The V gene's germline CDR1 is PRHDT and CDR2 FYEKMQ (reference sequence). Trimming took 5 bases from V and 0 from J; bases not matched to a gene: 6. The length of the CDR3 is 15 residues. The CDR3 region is CASSNNRGYSYEQYF. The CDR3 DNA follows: TGTGCCAGCAGCAATAACAGGGGGTACTCCTACGAGCAGTACTTC.

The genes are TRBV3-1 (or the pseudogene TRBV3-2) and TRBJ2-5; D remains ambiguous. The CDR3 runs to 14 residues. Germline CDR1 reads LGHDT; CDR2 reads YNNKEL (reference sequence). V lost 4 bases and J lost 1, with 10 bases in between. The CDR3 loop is CASSPRTSQETQYF. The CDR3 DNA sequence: TGTGCCAGCAGCCCCCGAACTTCCCAAGAGACCCAGTACTTC.

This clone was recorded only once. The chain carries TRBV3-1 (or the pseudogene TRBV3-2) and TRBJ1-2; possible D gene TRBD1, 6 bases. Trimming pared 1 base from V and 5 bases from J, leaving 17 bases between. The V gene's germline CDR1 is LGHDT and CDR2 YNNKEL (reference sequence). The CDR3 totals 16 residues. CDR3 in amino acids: CASSQVTTGHFYGYTF. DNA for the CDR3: TGTGCCAGCAGCCAAGTAACGACAGGCCACTTTTATGGCTACACCTTC.

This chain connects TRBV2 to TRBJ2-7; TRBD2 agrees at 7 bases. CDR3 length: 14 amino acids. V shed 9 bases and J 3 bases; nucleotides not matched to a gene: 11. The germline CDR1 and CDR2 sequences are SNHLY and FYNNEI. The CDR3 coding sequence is TGTGCCAGTTTAACTAGCGAGGGAAACTACGAGCAGTACGTC. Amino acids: CASLTSEGNYEQYV.

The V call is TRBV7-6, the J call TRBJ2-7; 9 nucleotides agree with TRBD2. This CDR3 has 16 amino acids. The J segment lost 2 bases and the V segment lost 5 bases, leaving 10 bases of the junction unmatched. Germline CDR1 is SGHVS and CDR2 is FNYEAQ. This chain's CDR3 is CASSQSGRRSPYEQYF. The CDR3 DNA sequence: TGTGCCAGCAGCCAGAGCGGGAGGCGTTCCCCCTACGAGCAGTACTTC.

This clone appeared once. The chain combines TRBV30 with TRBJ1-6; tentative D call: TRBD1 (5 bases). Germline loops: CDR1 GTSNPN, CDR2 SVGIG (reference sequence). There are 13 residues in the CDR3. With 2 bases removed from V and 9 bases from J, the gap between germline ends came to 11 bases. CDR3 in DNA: TGTGCCTGGAGTTGGCAGGGTGCTTCACCCCTCCACTTT. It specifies CAWSWQGASPLHF. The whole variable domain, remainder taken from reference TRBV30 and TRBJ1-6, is SQTIHQWPATLVQPVGSPLSLECTVEGTSNPNLYWYRQAAGRGLQLLFYSVGIGQISSEVPQNLSASRPQDRQFILSSKKLLLSDSGFYLCAWSWQGASPLHFGNGTRLTVT.

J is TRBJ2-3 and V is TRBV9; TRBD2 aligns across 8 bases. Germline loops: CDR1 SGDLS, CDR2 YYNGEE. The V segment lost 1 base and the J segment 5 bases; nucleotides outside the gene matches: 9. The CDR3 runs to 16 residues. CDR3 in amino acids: CASSVMSGSRGDTQYF. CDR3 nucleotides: TGTGCCAGCAGCGTAATGAGCGGGAGCAGGGGAGATACGCAGTATTTT.

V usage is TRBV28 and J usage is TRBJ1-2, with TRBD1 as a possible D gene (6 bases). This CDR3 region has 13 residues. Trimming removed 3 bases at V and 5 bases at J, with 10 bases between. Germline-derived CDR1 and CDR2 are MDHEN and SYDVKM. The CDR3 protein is CASSFSDSYGYTF. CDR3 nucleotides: TGTGCCAGCAGTTTTTCGGACAGTTATGGCTACACCTTC.

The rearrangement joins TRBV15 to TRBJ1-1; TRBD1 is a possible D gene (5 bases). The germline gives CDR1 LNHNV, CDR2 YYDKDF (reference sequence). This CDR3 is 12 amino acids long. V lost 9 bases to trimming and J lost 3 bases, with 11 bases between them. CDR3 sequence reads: CATRQFDTEAFF. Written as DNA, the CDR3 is TGTGCCACAAGACAGTTTGACACTGAAGCTTTCTTT.

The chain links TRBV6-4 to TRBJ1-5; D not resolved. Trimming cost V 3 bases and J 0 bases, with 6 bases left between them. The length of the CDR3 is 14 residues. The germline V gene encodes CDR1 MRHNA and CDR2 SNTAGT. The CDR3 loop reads CASSESDSNQPQHF. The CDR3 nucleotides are TGTGCCAGCAGTGAATCAGATAGCAATCAGCCCCAGCATTTT.

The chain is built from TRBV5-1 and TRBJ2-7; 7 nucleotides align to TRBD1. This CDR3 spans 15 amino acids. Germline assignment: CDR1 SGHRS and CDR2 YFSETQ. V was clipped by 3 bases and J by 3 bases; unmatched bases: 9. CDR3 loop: CASSYWTGEVYEQYF. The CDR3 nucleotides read TGCGCCAGCAGCTACTGGACAGGTGAAGTCTACGAGCAGTACTTC.

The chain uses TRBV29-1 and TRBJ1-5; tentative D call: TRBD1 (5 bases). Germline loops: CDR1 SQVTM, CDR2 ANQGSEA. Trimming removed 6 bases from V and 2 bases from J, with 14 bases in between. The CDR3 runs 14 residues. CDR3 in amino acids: CSVGEGIGNQPQHF. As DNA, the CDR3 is TGCAGCGTGGGGGAGGGGATTGGCAATCAGCCCCAGCATTTT.

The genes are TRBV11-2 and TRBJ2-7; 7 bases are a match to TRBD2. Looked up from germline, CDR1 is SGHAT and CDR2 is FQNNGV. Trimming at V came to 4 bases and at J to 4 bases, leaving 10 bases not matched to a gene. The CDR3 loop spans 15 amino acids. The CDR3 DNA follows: TGTGCCAGCAGCTCACGAGGCGGGAGAGGGTACGAGCAGTACTTC. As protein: CASSSRGGRGYEQYF.

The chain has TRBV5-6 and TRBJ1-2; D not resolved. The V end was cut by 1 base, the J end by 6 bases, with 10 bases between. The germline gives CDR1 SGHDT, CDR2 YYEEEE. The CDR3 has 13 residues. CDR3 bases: TGTGCCAGCAGCTTGTTCCAGTATAATGGCTACACCTTC. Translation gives CASSLFQYNGYTF.

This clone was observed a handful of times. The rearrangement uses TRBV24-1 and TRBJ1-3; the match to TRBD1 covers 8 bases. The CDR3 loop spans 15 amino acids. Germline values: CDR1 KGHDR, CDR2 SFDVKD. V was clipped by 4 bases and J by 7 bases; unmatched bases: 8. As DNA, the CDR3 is TGTGCCACCAGTGACTCCCGACAGGGGTGGAACACCATATATTTT. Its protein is CATSDSRQGWNTIYF.

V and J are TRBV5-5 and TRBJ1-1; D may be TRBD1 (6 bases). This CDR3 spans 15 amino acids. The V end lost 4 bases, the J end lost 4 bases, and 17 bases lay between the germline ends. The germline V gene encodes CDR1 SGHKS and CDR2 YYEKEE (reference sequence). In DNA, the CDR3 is TGTGCCAGCAGCCTACTGGTTCAGGGGACCACTGAAGCTTTCTTT. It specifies CASSLLVQGTTEAFF. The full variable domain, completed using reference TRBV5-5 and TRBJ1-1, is DAGVTQSPTHLIKTRGQQVTLRCSPISGHKSVSWYQQVLGQGPQFIFQYYEKEERGRGNFPDRFSARQFPNYSSELNVNALLLGDSALYLCASSLLVQGTTEAFFGQGTRLTVV.

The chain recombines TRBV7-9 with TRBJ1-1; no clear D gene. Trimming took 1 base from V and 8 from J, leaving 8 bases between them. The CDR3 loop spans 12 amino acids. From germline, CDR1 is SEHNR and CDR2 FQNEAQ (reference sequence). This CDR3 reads CASSLVAEEAFF. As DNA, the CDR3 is TGTGCCAGCAGCTTAGTCGCGGAGGAAGCTTTCTTT.

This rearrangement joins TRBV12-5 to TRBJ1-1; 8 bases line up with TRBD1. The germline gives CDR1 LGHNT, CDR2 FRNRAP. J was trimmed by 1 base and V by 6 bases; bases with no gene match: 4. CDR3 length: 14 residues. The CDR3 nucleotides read TGTGCTAGTGGCTTAGGACAGGGGAACACTGAAGCTTTCTTT. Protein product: CASGLGQGNTEAFF.